The 4 T cell receptor beta chains reported below all come from one sample, sequenced in a study of blood T cell repertoires in COVID-19. Only in-frame clones appear in the TCRdb table, and some are missing; sequencing was by immunoSEQ multiplex PCR. The data show over 110,000 clones, 75% to 90% seen once. The sample was PBMCs or T cells enriched from blood (not recorded which). These receptors were collected from a man aged 45-60 years in a cohort exposed to, infected with or recovered from COVID-19 (not recorded which).

This clone turned up a few times. J is TRBJ2-5 and V is TRBV9; 11 bases are a match to TRBD2. In germline, CDR1 is SGDLS, CDR2 YYNGEE. The ends lost 2 bases at V and 3 bases at J; junction bases unmatched: 0. The CDR3 runs to 14 residues. In nucleotides, the CDR3 is TGTGCCAGCAGCGTGGGACTAGCGGAAGAGACCCAGTACTTC. Protein product: CASSVGLAEETQYF.

This chain connects TRBV30 to TRBJ1-5; perhaps TRBD1 as D (6 bases). This CDR3 contains 14 residues. CDR1 is GTSNPN and CDR2 is SVGIG in the germline V gene (reference sequence). The germline V and J ends were trimmed by 2 bases and 4 bases, with 12 bases remaining between them. The CDR3 protein is CAWSPGVGNQPQHF. DNA of the CDR3: TGTGCCTGGAGTCCAGGGGTGGGTAATCAGCCCCAGCATTTT.

The rearrangement links TRBV5-6 to TRBJ2-7; D is possibly TRBD2 (5 bases). This CDR3 has 15 amino acids. V lost 1 base and J lost 2, with 13 bases in between. CDR1 and CDR2 from the germline V gene are SGHDT and YYEEEE. In DNA form, the CDR3 reads TGTGCCAGCAGCTTGCCCGGGATTGGACCCTACGAGCAGTACTTC. Its protein is CASSLPGIGPYEQYF.

This chain links TRBV12-3 or TRBV12-4 with TRBJ2-4, with 7 bases that match TRBD1. The CDR3 spans 12 residues. The ends lost 3 bases at V and 14 bases at J; junction bases unmatched: 7. The DNA of the CDR3 is TGTGCCAGCAGTTTGGCCGGACAGGAAGAGTACTTC. Protein sequence: CASSLAGQEEYF.